This TCR beta chain was identified during a study of cytomegalovirus exposure and HLA in healthy donors. The length of the CDR3 is 13 residues. The V end was cut by 0 bases, the J end by 7 bases, with 7 bases between. From germline, CDR1 is SGHRS and CDR2 YFSETQ. 60 Vbeta and 13 Jbeta primers were used in PCR. Repertoires were generated with immunoSEQ multiplex PCR, while TCRdb's copy carries only in-frame clones and drops some. Seen here are 130,000 to 150,000 clones, roughly 72% observed once, and the top ten hold 2.1%. V usage is TRBV5-1 and J usage is TRBJ2-2; tentative D call: TRBD2 (6 bases). This TCR was recovered from a middle-aged man in good health and CMV-seronegative. The material sequenced was PBMCs. In DNA form, the CDR3 reads TGCGCCAGCAGCTTGGCCGGGGGCGGGGAGCTGTTTTTT. Residues: CASSLAGGGELFF.